This entry lists 6 T cell receptor beta chains sequenced from one sample in a study of blood T cell repertoires in COVID-19. The repertoire was sequenced with immunoSEQ multiplex PCR; TCRdb's copy has only in-frame clones and lacks some. The data contain 150,000 to 200,000 clones, around four fifths of them singletons. The sample comprised PBMCs or T cells enriched from blood (not recorded which). The receptors here all came from a woman aged 60-70 years who had recovered from COVID-19.

The genes are TRBV6-5 and TRBJ1-2; 7 nucleotides align to TRBD1. CDR3 length equals 14 residues. V gave up 7 bases and J gave up 5 bases; unmatched junction bases: 10. From germline, CDR1 is MNHEY and CDR2 SVGAGI. The CDR3: CASIQTGRNYGYTF. DNA for the CDR3: TGTGCCAGCATCCAGACAGGGAGGAATTATGGCTACACCTTC.

This clone was seen just once. This chain joins TRBV29-1 and TRBJ2-1; 12 nucleotides match TRBD2. The CDR3 runs to 13 residues. CDR1 and CDR2 (germline): SQVTM, ANQGSEA. The trim removed 4 bases at V and 10 bases at J, leaving 5 bases unmatched. DNA for the CDR3: TGCAGCGTTGGGAGACTAGCGGGAGAGGAGCAGTTCTTC. As protein: CSVGRLAGEEQFF.

CDR3 residues: CASSDGGHLNTEAFF. The CDR3 coding sequence is TGTGCCAGCAGTGATGGGGGACATCTGAACACTGAAGCTTTCTTT. V and J are TRBV27 and TRBJ1-1; D is perhaps TRBD1 (6 bases). The V gene's germline CDR1 is MNHEY and CDR2 SMNVEV (reference sequence). This CDR3 region has 15 residues. Trimming left V 5 bases short and J 0 bases short, with 13 bases between.

This rearrangement joins TRBV4-1 to TRBJ1-5; TRBD1 matches at 7 bases. Trimming took 4 bases from V and 8 from J; bases not matched to a gene: 11. The CDR3 covers 15 residues. Germline V CDR1 and CDR2: MGHRA, YSYEKL. Here the CDR3 reads CASSRGLETGKPQHF. The CDR3 region has the DNA TGCGCCAGCAGCCGAGGGCTGGAGACAGGGAAGCCCCAGCATTTT.

Note on this clone: At one of its ends the junction is not consistent with the germline gene, which may arise from a read error. The chain carries TRBV19 and TRBJ1-4; 9 bases align to TRBD1. The germline V gene has CDR1 LNHDA and CDR2 SQIVND (reference sequence). The CDR3 loop spans 15 amino acids. This CDR3 is CASSIPGQGASRKVF. CDR3 in DNA: TGTGCCAGTAGTATTCCGGGACAGGGAGCTTCTCGGAAGGTTTTT.

The V and J genes are TRBV24-1 and TRBJ2-2; TRBD1 is a possible D gene (5 bases). This CDR3 spans 13 amino acids. Trimming removed 8 bases at V and 0 bases at J, with 6 bases between. CDR1 is KGHDR, CDR2 SFDVKD, per germline. The CDR3 DNA reads TGTGCCACCAAGGACACGAACACCGGGGAGCTGTTTTTT. Translation gives CATKDTNTGELFF.